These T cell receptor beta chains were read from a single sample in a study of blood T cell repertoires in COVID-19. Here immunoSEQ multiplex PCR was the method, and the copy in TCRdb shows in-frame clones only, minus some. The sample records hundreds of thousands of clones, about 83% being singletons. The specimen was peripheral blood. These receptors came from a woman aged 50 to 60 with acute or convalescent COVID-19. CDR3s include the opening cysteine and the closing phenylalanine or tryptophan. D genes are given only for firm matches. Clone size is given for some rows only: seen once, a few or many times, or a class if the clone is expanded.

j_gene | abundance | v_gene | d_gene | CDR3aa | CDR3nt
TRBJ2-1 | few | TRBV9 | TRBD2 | CASSPPGLDNEQFF | TGTGCCAGCAGCCCTCCGGGACTAGACAATGAGCAGTTCTTC
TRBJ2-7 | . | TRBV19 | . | CASSRVGGAYEQYF | TGTGCCAGTAGTCGTGTTGGGGGCGCCTACGAGCAGTACTTC
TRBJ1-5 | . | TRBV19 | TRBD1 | CASSIGGGVGQPQHF | TGTGCCAGTAGTATAGGAGGGGGCGTCGGGCAGCCCCAGCATTTT
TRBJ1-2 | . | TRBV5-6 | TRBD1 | CASSRTGASYGYTF | TGTGCCAGCAGCCGGACAGGGGCTTCCTATGGCTACACCTTC
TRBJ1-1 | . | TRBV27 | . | CASSLSPVNTEAFF | TGTGCCAGCAGTTTATCCCCTGTTAACACTGAAGCTTTCTTT
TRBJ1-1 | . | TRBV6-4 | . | CASSPRRAFF | TGTGCCAGCAGTCCGAGGAGAGCTTTCTTT
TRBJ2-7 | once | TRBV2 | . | CASSSGPRAQYF | TGTGCCAGCAGTAGTGGGCCGCGGGCGCAGTACTTC
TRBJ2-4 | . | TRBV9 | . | CASSARGGPLAKNIQYF | TGTGCCAGCAGCGCCAGAGGGGGTCCACTAGCCAAAAACATTCAGTACTTC
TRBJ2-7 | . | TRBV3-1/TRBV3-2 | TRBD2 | CASSRTSGSGEQYF | TGTGCCAGCAGCCGGACTAGCGGGAGCGGCGAGCAGTACTTC
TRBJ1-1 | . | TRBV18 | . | CASSQLQENTEAFF | TGTGCCAGCTCACAATTACAAGAGAACACTGAAGCTTTCTTT
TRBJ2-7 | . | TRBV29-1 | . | CSVSSGTLAYEQYF | TGCAGCGTTTCATCTGGGACTCTGGCTTACGAGCAGTACTTC
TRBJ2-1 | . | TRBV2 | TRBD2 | CASSEDFPSGRTYNEQFF | TGTGCCAGCAGTGAAGACTTCCCGAGCGGGAGAACCTACAATGAGCAGTTCTTC
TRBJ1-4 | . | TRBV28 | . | CASSLENEKLFF | TGTGCCAGCAGTTTGGAGAATGAAAAACTGTTTTTT
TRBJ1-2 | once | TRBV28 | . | CASSFQRYGYTF | TGTGCCAGCAGTTTCCAGAGGTATGGCTACACCTTC
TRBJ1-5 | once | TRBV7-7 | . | CARYLLRTAQIYSNQPQHF | TGTGCCAGATACCTTCTCCGGACAGCTCAGATATATAGCAATCAGCCCCAGCATTTT
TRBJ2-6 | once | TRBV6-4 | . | CASSAGQGSGANVLTF | TGTGCCAGCAGTGCGGGACAAGGCTCTGGGGCCAACGTCCTGACTTTC
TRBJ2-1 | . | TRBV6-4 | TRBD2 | CASSDSAGGPGLFF | TGTGCCAGCAGTGACTCAGCGGGAGGGCCAGGGCTGTTCTTC
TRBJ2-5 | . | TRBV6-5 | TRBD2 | CASKTSEPGETQYF | TGTGCCAGCAAGACTAGCGAACCAGGGGAGACCCAGTACTTC
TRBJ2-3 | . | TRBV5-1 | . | CASSFSQPTDTQYF | TGCGCCAGCAGCTTCTCACAGCCCACAGATACGCAGTATTTT
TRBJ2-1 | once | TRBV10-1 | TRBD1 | CASSPTPGQGSSGNNEQFF | TGCGCCAGCAGCCCAACCCCGGGACAGGGCTCCTCTGGCAACAATGAGCAGTTCTTC
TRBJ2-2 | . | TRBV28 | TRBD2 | CASSLPTSGSNTGELFF | TGTGCCAGCAGTTTACCTACTAGCGGGTCGAACACCGGGGAGCTGTTTTTT
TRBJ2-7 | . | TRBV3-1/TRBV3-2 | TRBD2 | CASSHLLAGEEDEQYF | TGTGCCAGCAGCCATCTACTAGCGGGAGAAGAAGACGAGCAGTACTTC
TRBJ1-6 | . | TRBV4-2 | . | CASRQLRGSHSPLHF | TGTGCCAGCAGGCAACTCCGGGGGAGTCATTCACCCCTCCACTTT
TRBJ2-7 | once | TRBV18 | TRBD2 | CASSLGLAGVYEQYF | TGTGCCAGCTCACTTGGACTAGCGGGAGTGTACGAGCAGTACTTC
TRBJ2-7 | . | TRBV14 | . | CASSQALGDKVYEQYF | TGTGCCAGCAGCCAAGCCTTAGGGGACAAAGTCTACGAGCAGTACTTC
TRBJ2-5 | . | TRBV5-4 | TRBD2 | CASSTGTSGETQYF | TGTGCCAGCAGCACCGGGACTAGTGGCGAGACCCAGTACTTC
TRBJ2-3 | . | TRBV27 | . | CASSSRTDTQYF | TGTGCCAGCAGCTCCCGCACAGATACGCAGTATTTT
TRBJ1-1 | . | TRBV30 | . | CAWSPSWNTEAFF | TGTGCCTGGAGCCCCAGTTGGAACACTGAAGCTTTCTTT
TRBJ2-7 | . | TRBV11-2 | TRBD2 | CASARGREAYEQYF | TGTGCCAGCGCCCGGGGGCGGGAGGCCTACGAGCAGTACTTC
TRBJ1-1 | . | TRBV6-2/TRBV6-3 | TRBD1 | CASSLDRGFVLSEAFF | TGTGCCAGCAGTTTGGACAGGGGATTCGTACTGAGTGAAGCTTTCTTT
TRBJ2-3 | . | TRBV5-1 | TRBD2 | CASRDSGIADTQYF | TGCGCCAGCAGAGATAGCGGGATCGCAGATACGCAGTATTTT
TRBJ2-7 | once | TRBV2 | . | CASVRRDGNEQYF | TGTGCCAGCGTTCGGCGGGACGGCAACGAGCAGTACTTC
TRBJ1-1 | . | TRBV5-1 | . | CASSKAATGLEAFF | TGCGCCAGCAGTAAAGCCGCGACAGGATTAGAAGCTTTCTTT
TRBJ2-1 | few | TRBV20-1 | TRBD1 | CSASVTGGTSYNEQFF | TGCAGTGCTAGTGTGACAGGGGGTACCTCCTACAATGAGCAGTTCTTC
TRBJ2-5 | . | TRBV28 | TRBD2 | CASNIAGAGQETQYF | TGTGCCAGCAATATTGCGGGAGCGGGACAAGAGACCCAGTACTTC
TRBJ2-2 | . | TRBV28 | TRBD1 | CASSPGTANTGELFF | TGTGCCAGCAGCCCTGGGACAGCGAACACCGGGGAGCTGTTTTTT
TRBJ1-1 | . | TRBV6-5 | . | CATQSNTEAFF | TGTGCCACGCAGTCGAACACTGAAGCTTTCTTT
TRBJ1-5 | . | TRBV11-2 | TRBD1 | CASSPGQGMRQPQHF | TGTGCCAGCAGCCCGGGACAGGGAATGAGGCAGCCCCAGCATTTT